This TCR beta chain was sequenced during a study of blood T cell repertoires in COVID-19. Study details: From the United States, Italy and Spain came samples of acute and convalescent COVID-19.

V was pared by 2 bases and J by 1 base, with 8 bases between. Germline V gives CDR1 MNHEY, CDR2 SVGAGI. The CDR3 spans 15 residues. Clinical histories supplied by participants themselves formed the basis of cohort assignment. Symptom resolution, clearance, or two negative PCRs marked donors in Cohort 3 as recovered. The repertoire was sequenced with immunoSEQ multiplex PCR; TCRdb's copy has only in-frame clones and lacks some. The table lists 200,000 to 250,000 clones, approximately 90% of them singletons. What was sequenced was PBMCs or T cells enriched from blood (not recorded which). The TCR originated in a man aged 30 to 45 who had recovered from COVID-19. The chain uses TRBV6-5 and TRBJ1-4; D is possibly TRBD1 (5 bases). As DNA, the CDR3 is TGTGCCAGCAGTTACCGGGGGGTAACTAATGAAAAACTGTTTTTT. It yields the protein CASSYRGVTNEKLFF.